This T cell receptor beta chain was sequenced in a study of vaccination and CD4 T cells after COVID-19. Comments on this clonotype: Antigen unknown.

Sequence data for DNA of cultured CD4+ T cells were generated by the Oncomine TCR Beta short-read assay. TCRdb re-called the PCR reads through MiXCR, storing one row per CDR3 protein. In the table there are some 25,000 distinct CDR3 sequences, about 52% of which are singletons. As to treatment: roughly 10-day PBMC culture with coronavirus spike peptide pools or control peptides (ViraFEST assay). The sequence was collected from a human donor who had recovered from COVID-19. The sample was CD4+ T cells from blood, cultured in vitro.

The CDR3 DNA is TGTGCCAGCAGTCCACTAGCGGGGACTTTCGATACGCAGTATTTT. It is translated as CASSPLAGTFDTQYF. This rearrangement joins TRBV27 to TRBJ2-3; 10 nucleotides align to TRBD2. This CDR3 contains 15 residues. The J segment lost 6 bases and the V segment lost 5 bases, leaving 8 bases of the junction unmatched. CDR1 and CDR2 from the germline V gene are MNHEY and SMNVEV (reference sequence).